This is a list of T cell receptor beta chains from one sample in a study of T cells after yellow fever vaccination. TCRdb re-called the 5' RACE reads with MiXCR, one entry per CDR3 protein. This sample has under 600,000 distinct CDR3 sequences, with 21% found just once. The sample in question was PBMCs, obtained approximately 20 days after the first yellow fever vaccination. The receptors here all came from a man aged 18 to 29 who received the YFV17D yellow fever vaccine. Each CDR3 is given with its conserved first and last residue. Each record gives: J gene, clone size, V gene, D gene, CDR3 DNA, CDR3 protein. The D gene is left open where the match is weak. The size field is filled for only some rows; it gives once, few, many or a size class.

TRBJ2-6,-,TRBV23-1,-,TGCTCCAGCAGTCAGTCGACAGTCTCTGGGGCCAACGTCCTGACTTTC,CSSSQSTVSGANVLTF
TRBJ2-5,-,TRBV5-1,-,TGCGCCAGCAGCTTCCGGGACACTATCCAAGAGACCCAGTACTTC,CASSFRDTIQETQYF
TRBJ2-3,many,TRBV3-1,TRBD2,TGTGCCAGCAGCCGGTCCCCGGGGGGGCAAGATACGCAGTATTTT,CASSRSPGGQDTQYF
TRBJ2-1,many,TRBV7-2,-,TGTGCCAGCAGCTTCGGGGGCCTCCTAGTAGAGCAGTTCTTC,CASSFGGLLVEQFF
TRBJ1-1,few,TRBV20-1,-,TGCAGTGCTAGAGATAACCCCCGAGGGTCCGACGAAGCTTTCTTT,CSARDNPRGSDEAFF
TRBJ1-2,few,TRBV7-8,-,TGTGCCAGCAGCCGGACCAGGGTGCGGACTAACTATGGCTACACCTTC,CASSRTRVRTNYGYTF
TRBJ1-5,few,TRBV27,TRBD1,TGTGCCAGCAGTTTATGGGGACAGGGGACTCAGCCCCAGCATTTT,CASSLWGQGTQPQHF
TRBJ2-7,-,TRBV20-1,-,TGCAGTGCTAGAGATCTCGGGACCACGTACTTC,CSARDLGTTYF
TRBJ2-7,-,TRBV5-4,-,TGTGCCAGCAGCTTGGGGGGGAACATAGGGGAGCAGTACTTC,CASSLGGNIGEQYF
TRBJ2-3,few,TRBV5-1,-,TGCGCCAGCAGCACCGCCCCCGGCGGAGATACGCAGTATTTT,CASSTAPGGDTQYF
TRBJ1-4,-,TRBV7-7,TRBD1,TGTGCCAGCAGCGTAACAGGGGCAACTAATGAAAAACTGTTTTTT,CASSVTGATNEKLFF
TRBJ2-5,few,TRBV6-2/TRBV6-3,-,TGTGCCAGCTATCGGGAAGGAGAGACCCAGTACTTC,CASYREGETQYF
TRBJ2-7,-,TRBV4-3,TRBD2,TGCGCCAGCAGCCAATCTAGCGGGGGGGCGATGACCTACGAGCAGTACTTC,CASSQSSGGAMTYEQYF
TRBJ2-5,-,TRBV29-1,-,TGCAGCTTCAAAGGGACCCAGGAGACCCAGTACTTC,CSFKGTQETQYF
TRBJ2-5,-,TRBV6-5,-,TGTGCCAGCAGTTACGGATTTCGGAGGGTCCAAGAGACCCAGTACTTC,CASSYGFRRVQETQYF
TRBJ1-2,-,TRBV5-1,-,TGCGCCAGCAGGCCCCGGGACGACTATGGCTACACCTTC,CASRPRDDYGYTF
TRBJ1-3,few,TRBV3-1,-,TGTGCCAGCAGCCAAGAGTACACGGCGGACACCATATATTTT,CASSQEYTADTIYF
TRBJ2-1,-,TRBV20-1,TRBD1,TGCAGTGCTAGAGACCTTAAGGGGGCCCATGAGCAGTTCTTC,CSARDLKGAHEQFF
TRBJ1-1,few,TRBV7-8,-,TGTGCCAGCAGTTCCGGATTATTGAACACTGAAGCTTTCTTT,CASSSGLLNTEAFF
TRBJ2-3,-,TRBV4-3,-,TGCGCCAGCAGCCAAGTCAGGACAGACCCCACAGATACGCAGTATTTT,CASSQVRTDPTDTQYF
TRBJ2-5,-,TRBV7-2,TRBD2,TGTGCCAGCAAAGCGGGGGCGCAAAGAGGTGGAGAGACCCAGTACTTC,CASKAGAQRGGETQYF
TRBJ2-1,few,TRBV5-5,-,TGTGCCAGCAGCTTGAGGCTAGCTTTCTACAATGAGCAGTTCTTC,CASSLRLAFYNEQFF